One T cell receptor (beta chain) is described in this entry. What it binds is unknown. These data originate in a study of shared clonotypes between healthy human individuals. Study-level findings and limits: Sampling involved blood alone; tissue repertoires likely differ.

Germline V CDR1 and CDR2: GTSNPN, SVGIG (reference sequence). The CDR3 covers 16 residues. The V end lost 3 bases, the J end lost 1 base, and 18 bases lay between the germline ends. The table came from immunoSEQ multiplex PCR; TCRdb's copy has only in-frame clones and leaves some out. The table records some 2,100,000 clones, roughly 91% of them present only once. CD8 cells regarded as naive lacked CD45RO, were positively chosen for CCR7, and omitted terminally differentiated effector memory CD45RA+ cells. None of the donors, who were healthy HIV-negative adults, had recently had acute infections or vaccinations. Nashville, Tennessee was home to all donors, who were Caucasian adults.

The chain carries TRBV30 and TRBJ1-1, with D perhaps matching TRBD1 (6 bases). Sequenced sample: naive CD8+ T cells from PBMCs. The sequence derives from a man in his late teens or twenties in good health. Some clones in this sample may be carry-over from other donors' samples. The CDR3 loop reads CAWRASRGRQNTEAFF. In DNA, the CDR3 is TGTGCCTGGAGGGCCTCGAGGGGGAGGCAGAACACTGAAGCTTTCTTT.